A single sample gave rise to the 8 T cell receptor beta chains below, sequenced in a study of blood T cell repertoires in COVID-19. Here immunoSEQ multiplex PCR was the method, and the copy in TCRdb shows in-frame clones only, minus some. This table has roughly 100,000 clones, roughly 85% appearing once. Sequencing used peripheral blood. Receptor source: a middle-aged man in a cohort sampled during active COVID-19.

The V call is TRBV27, the J call TRBJ2-4; 9 positions agree with TRBD1. Germline CDR1 reads MNHEY; CDR2 reads SMNVEV (reference sequence). The CDR3 has 20 residues. V gave up 6 bases and J gave up 1 base; unmatched junction bases: 19. The CDR3: CASSAGISGTGRGAKNIQYF. CDR3 nucleotides: TGTGCCAGCAGCGCCGGAATCTCCGGGACAGGGCGGGGGGCCAAAAACATTCAGTACTTC.

The chain has TRBV28 and TRBJ2-4, with D perhaps TRBD2 (5 bases). V lost 2 bases, J lost 0 bases, and 5 bases lay in between. This CDR3 is built from 14 residues. Germline V lookup: CDR1 MDHEN, CDR2 SYDVKM. For the CDR3, the DNA is TGTGCCAGCAGTTTAGGACTAGCCAAAAACATTCAGTACTTC. This sequence encodes CASSLGLAKNIQYF.

The chain recombines TRBV5-4 with TRBJ2-1; 7 nucleotides match TRBD1. Germline V gene lookup returns CDR1 SGHNT and CDR2 YYREEE (reference sequence). J gave up 5 bases and V 3 bases, and 11 bases lay outside the gene matches. This CDR3 spans 16 amino acids. CDR3 DNA: TGTGCCAGCAGCTCCAGGTACAGGGGCGATAACAATGAGCAGTTCTTC. Encoded protein: CASSSRYRGDNNEQFF.

CDR3 in DNA: TGTGCCAGCAGCCCCAGATCCAGGGGCTATGGCTACACCTTC. This encodes CASSPRSRGYGYTF. The rearrangement links TRBV14 to TRBJ1-2; perhaps TRBD1 as D (6 bases). The CDR3 is 14 residues long. Germline assignment: CDR1 SGHDN and CDR2 FVKESK. V was shortened by 4 bases and J by 4 bases, with 13 bases between the two germline ends.

This clone was detected once. The CDR3 region has the DNA TGTGCCAGCAGCTTAGCGTCGGGAGACAGTAGCTCCTACGAGCAGTACGTC. Its translation is CASSLASGDSSSYEQYV. V gene TRBV7-6 combines with J gene TRBJ2-7, with D maybe TRBD2 (6 bases). This CDR3 has 17 amino acids. Germline CDR1 SGHVS, CDR2 FNYEAQ. The V end was cut by 0 bases, the J end by 0 bases, with 15 bases between.

V gene TRBV7-9 combines with J gene TRBJ2-3; 14 bases agree with TRBD2. The CDR3 runs to 18 residues. The V segment lost 5 bases and the J segment 0 bases; nucleotides outside the gene matches: 7. The germline gives CDR1 SEHNR, CDR2 FQNEAQ (reference sequence). CDR3 nucleotides: TGTGCCAGCAGCAAGGGACTAGCGGGGGTATCGAGCACAGATACGCAGTATTTT. Translating it yields CASSKGLAGVSSTDTQYF.

V gene TRBV5-3 combines with J gene TRBJ2-3; D not resolved. TRBV5-3 is an ORF for which the function is uncertain. V was shortened by 0 bases and J by 2 bases, with 7 bases between the two germline ends. CDR3 size: 14 residues. The CDR3 DNA reads TGTGCCAGAAGCTTGGGGCAGATCACAGATACGCAGTATTTT. This translates into CARSLGQITDTQYF.

This chain uses TRBV3-1 (or the pseudogene TRBV3-2) with TRBJ1-2; D unclear. CDR1 and CDR2 (germline): LGHDT, YNNKEL (reference sequence). The CDR3 runs 12 residues. V lost 1 base, J lost 5 bases, and 5 bases lay in between. CDR3: CASSQGEYGYTF. CDR3 DNA: TGTGCCAGCAGCCAAGGGGAGTATGGCTACACCTTC.